Each of the 2 T cell receptor beta chains below was sequenced from the same sample in a study of vaccination effects on CD4 cells after COVID-19. Under the ViraFEST assay, PBMC were stimulated with viral peptide pools so that antigen-specific CD4+ T cells expanded. Sequencing was performed afterwards. Subsequent to 10 days of culture, CD4+ T cells were isolated. Two doses of either BNT162b2 or mRNA-1273 were given to each participant. TCRdb keeps only in-frame clones here, not all; method: immunoSEQ multiplex PCR. The table records tens of thousands of clones, 73% of them present only once. Their antigens are not known. The sequenced sample was CD4+ T cells from PBMCs cultured with HCoV-229E spike peptides, obtained after COVID-19 vaccination. These receptors all stem from a human donor who received a COVID-19 vaccine.

The chain combines TRBV2 with TRBJ2-3; D is possibly TRBD1 (6 bases). Germline lookup yields CDR1 SNHLY and CDR2 FYNNEI. This CDR3 comprises 15 residues. V was shortened by 4 bases and J by 3 bases, with 14 bases between the two germline ends. The CDR3 DNA is TGTGCCAGCAGTGTCTTTGGGGGCCGAACAGATACGCAGTATTTT. The encoded protein is CASSVFGGRTDTQYF.

J is TRBJ2-3 and V is TRBV7-3; weak D call: TRBD2 (5 bases). Germline assignment: CDR1 SGHTA and CDR2 FQGTGA. Between the trimmed V and J ends, which lost 4 bases and 0 bases, there was a span of 14 bases. The CDR3 is 16 amino acids. DNA of the CDR3: TGTGCCAGCAGCTCAAACGGGCTAGCTAGCACAGATACGCAGTATTTT. This translates into CASSSNGLASTDTQYF.